This record covers a single T cell receptor (beta chain). The sample is drawn from a study of T cell responses to AZD1222 COVID-19 vaccine. In germline, CDR1 is LGHDT, CDR2 YNNKEL (reference sequence). Trimming pared 1 base from V and 2 bases from J, leaving 8 bases between. The CDR3 has 14 amino acids. The protocol was immunoSEQ multiplex PCR, while the TCRdb copy is restricted to in-frame clones and leaves out a portion. This repertoire shows roughly 180,000 clones, around 87% found once; its top ten account for about 3%. The clonotype was recovered from an adult in good health. The sample was peripheral blood, taken on day 0 of MenACWY control vaccination. V gene TRBV3-1 (or the pseudogene TRBV3-2) combines with J gene TRBJ1-1, with D unresolved. CDR3 protein: CASSQVGGNTEAFF. CDR3 bases: TGTGCCAGCAGCCAAGTGGGAGGTAACACTGAAGCTTTCTTT.